The rows below give T cell receptor beta chains drawn from one sample of a study of tumor and adjacent non-tumor tissue in lung cancer. Using its own MiXCR run on the multiplex PCR reads, TCRdb lists one record per CDR3 protein. The sample carries 90,000 or so distinct CDR3 sequences, roughly three fifths recorded once. Material: lung tumor tissue. These receptors were collected from a man aged 65-85 years with non-small cell lung cancer. CDR3s include the opening cysteine and the closing phenylalanine or tryptophan. D genes are given only for firm matches. Expanded clones are given a class, and other clones once, few, many or no size at all.

clone_size j_call d_call v_call cdr3_aa cdr3_nt
NA TRBJ1-4 NA TRBV11-2 CASTGRGTASGEKLFF TGTGCCAGCACCGGACGGGGGACGGCTTCCGGTGAAAAACTGTTTTTT
many TRBJ1-1 TRBD1 TRBV29-1 CSVGQGTEAFF TGCAGCGTCGGACAGGGAACTGAAGCTTTCTTT
NA TRBJ2-1 NA TRBV10-3 CAISPTSGSESNEQFF TGTGCCATCAGTCCTACCAGCGGCAGCGAGAGCAATGAGCAGTTCTTC
NA TRBJ1-1 NA TRBV29-1 CSPEGREAFF TGCAGCCCGGAGGGCAGGGAAGCTTTCTTT
NA TRBJ2-2 TRBD1 TRBV6-1 CASKQGHQSAGELFF TGTGCCAGCAAACAGGGGCACCAGTCGGCCGGGGAGCTGTTTTTT
medium-sized TRBJ2-1 TRBD2 TRBV11-2 CASSFRLAGMSSYNEQFF TGTGCCAGCAGCTTTCGGCTAGCGGGGATGAGCTCCTACAATGAGCAGTTCTTC
large TRBJ2-1 TRBD1 TRBV11-1 CASSPRTGVDEQFF TGTGCCAGCAGCCCCCGGACAGGGGTGGATGAGCAGTTCTTC
few TRBJ2-7 NA TRBV20-1 CSAGDQGVSYEQYF TGCAGTGCTGGAGATCAGGGTGTCTCCTACGAGCAGTACTTC
many TRBJ2-5 TRBD1 TRBV20-1 CSARPLTGGWETQYF TGCAGTGCTCGCCCTTTAACAGGGGGCTGGGAGACCCAGTACTTC
once TRBJ2-2 NA TRBV11-2 CASSLVRVTWELFF TGTGCCAGCAGCTTAGTCAGGGTCACCTGGGAGTTGTTTTTT
many TRBJ2-3 NA TRBV20-1 CSARTGDTDTQYF TGCAGTGCTAGAACAGGAGACACAGATACGCAGTATTTT
NA TRBJ2-3 NA TRBV7-8 CVSSFQGGGTDTQYF TGTGTCAGCAGCTTCCAGGGGGGAGGCACAGATACGCAGTATTTT
NA TRBJ2-3 TRBD2 TRBV29-1 CSAKRGGRAVTQYF TGCAGCGCTAAGCGGGGGGGTCGGGCAGTTACGCAGTATTTT
NA TRBJ2-1 NA TRBV14 CASSRRGGIGSYNEQFF TGTGCGAGCAGCCGCAGGGGGGGAATCGGGTCCTACAATGAGCAGTTCTTC
NA TRBJ1-1 NA TRBV10-3 CVTSQDSYTEAFF TGTGTCACCAGCCAGGACAGCTACACTGAAGCTTTCTTT
NA TRBJ2-7 NA TRBV20-1 CSSWGQQSSYEHYF TGCAGTTCGTGGGGGCAGCAAAGCTCCTACGAGCATTACTTC
few TRBJ2-1 NA TRBV11-1 CVSSPDGRYNEQFF TGTGTCAGCAGCCCCGATGGCAGATACAATGAGCAATTCTTC
NA TRBJ2-7 NA TRBV11-2 CASSQAGGRTGGQYF TGTGCCAGCAGCCAAGCAGGGGGGCGCACGGGCGGGCAGTACTTC
NA TRBJ2-3 NA TRBV11-2 CASSLEGALRGERYF TGTGCCAGCAGCTTAGAAGGAGCATTACGGGGCGAGCGGTATTTT
NA TRBJ2-3 NA TRBV4-1 CASNVKQGYTDTQYF TGCGCCAGCAACGTAAAACAGGGATACACAGATACGCAGTATTTT
NA TRBJ2-5 TRBD1 TRBV11-1 CAISPLDRVFETQYF TGTGCCATCAGCCCCCTGGACAGGGTTTTTGAGACCCAGTATTTC
NA TRBJ2-1 TRBD2 TRBV4-1 CASRGGSTSYNEQFF TGCGCCAGCAGGGGCGGGAGTACTTCCTACAATGAGCAGTTCTTC
NA TRBJ1-6 TRBD1 TRBV5-6 CASSSRGSYNSPLHF TGTGCCAGCAGCTCCAGGGGGTCTTATAATTCACCCCTCCACTTT
NA TRBJ2-5 NA TRBV7-8 CASQTRARETQYF TGTGCCAGCCAAACCCGGGCCCGAGAGACACAGTACTTC
NA TRBJ2-7 NA TRBV6-1 CASRSPVVLFHYEQYF TGTGCCAGCCGTAGCCCGGTTGTCCTTTTCCACTACGAGCAGTACTTC
NA TRBJ2-3 NA TRBV4-1 CASSQDMITDTQYF TGCGCCAGCAGCCAAGATATGATAACAGATACGCAGTACTTT
NA TRBJ2-3 TRBD2 TRBV28 CATRTSGSPIDTQYF TGTGCCACCCGGACTAGCGGCAGCCCCATAGATACGCAGTATTTT
NA TRBJ2-7 TRBD2 TRBV6-6 CASCYLNRLAGTYGQYF TGTGCCAGCTGTTACTTGAACCGACTAGCGGGGACATACGGGCAGTACTTC
NA TRBJ2-7 NA TRBV11-2 CASSLDRGHSNEQYF TGTGCCAGTAGCTTAGATCGGGGACACAGTAACGAGCAGTACTTC
few TRBJ1-5 NA TRBV28 CASSPGSLGHQPQHF TGTGCCAGCAGTCCAGGGTCCTTGGGTCATCAGCCCCAGCATTTT
NA TRBJ2-7 NA TRBV10-3 CAIRLAGGYEQYF TGTGCCATCAGACTAGCTGGAGGCTACGAGCAGTACTTC
NA TRBJ2-7 TRBD2 TRBV11-2 CSSSKLAGGWDEQYF TGTTCCAGTAGCAAACTAGCGGGGGGGTGGGACGAGCAGTACTTC
many TRBJ1-4 NA TRBV4-1 CASSQDTGANEKLFF TGCGCCAGCAGCCAAGATACCGGGGCGAATGAAAAACTGTTTTTT
NA TRBJ2-3 NA TRBV4-2 CASSQYVILEQLITDMLYF TGTGCCAGCAGCCAATATGTTATATTGGAACAGCTCATCACAGATATGCTGTATTTT
NA TRBJ2-1 TRBD2 TRBV4-1 CTSSLASGKPSYNEQSF TGCACCAGCAGCCTCGCTAGCGGTAAGCCTTCCTACAATGAGCAGTCCTTC
many TRBJ1-5 NA TRBV6-2/TRBV6-3 CASSYSYQPQHF TGTGCCAGCAGTTACTCGTATCAGCCCCAGCATTTT
many TRBJ1-3 TRBD1 TRBV28 CASSSPGTGDKAIYF TGTGCCAGCAGTTCCCCCGGGACAGGAGACAAGGCCATATATTTT
NA TRBJ2-7 NA TRBV6-6 CASSPRGGGGRSGYERYF TGTGCCAGCAGCCCCCGGGGTGGTGGCGGTCGGTCTGGGTACGAACGGTACTTC
NA TRBJ2-2 NA TRBV11-2 CASSLAPGFRNTGELFF TGTGCCAGCAGTTTAGCTCCGGGATTCAGGAACACCGGGGAGCTGTTTTTT
NA TRBJ2-2 TRBD1 TRBV4-1 CVSSPDRGQGTGELFF TGCGTCAGCAGCCCCGACAGGGGGCAGGGCACCGGGGAGCTGTTTTTT
NA TRBJ1-5 NA TRBV11-2 CASSLTLVQPQHF TGTGCCAGCAGCTTGACTCTGGTTCAGCCCCAGCACTTT
medium-sized TRBJ2-4 NA TRBV11-2 CASSQLTGNIQYF TGTGCCAGCAGCCAACTCACGGGAAACATTCAGTACTTC
NA TRBJ1-2 NA TRBV30 CAWSVLYGYTF TGTGCCTGGAGTGTATTATACGGCTACACCTTC
NA TRBJ2-1 NA TRBV11-3 CAGSLDRGTKNGQFF TGTGCCGGCAGCTTAGATCGGGGAACTAAGAATGGGCAGTTCTTC
NA TRBJ2-7 TRBD1 TRBV6-5 CTRRQRDSYEQYF TGTACCAGGAGGCAACGGGACAGTTACGAGCAGTACTTC
many TRBJ2-1 TRBD2 TRBV5-1 CASSPAGTSGSYNEQFF TGCGCCAGCAGCCCCGCCGGGACTAGCGGCTCATACAATGAGCAGTTCTTC
few TRBJ2-5 TRBD2 TRBV30 CARMGGPRGPETQYF TGTGCCCGGATGGGAGGGCCTCGGGGACCGGAGACCCAGTACTTC
few TRBJ2-5 TRBD2 TRBV6-2/TRBV6-3 CASSYGRSASGAETQYF TGTGCCAGCAGTTACGGTCGGTCGGCTAGCGGGGCAGAGACCCAGTACTTC
few TRBJ1-5 NA TRBV7-3 CASSPNRGEPQHF TGTGCCAGCAGCCCCAACCGGGGGGAGCCCCAGCATTTT
medium-sized TRBJ2-4 NA TRBV11-2 CASSPESKNIQYF TGTGCCAGCAGCCCAGAATCCAAAAACATTCAGTACTTC
NA TRBJ2-7 NA TRBV11-3 CASSIEGWSERYF TGTGCCAGCAGCATTGAGGGCTGGTCGGAGCGGTACTTC
NA TRBJ1-1 TRBD1 TRBV4-1 CASSPTGSGTGGGVNTEAFF TGCGCCAGCAGCCCCACGGGATCCGGGACAGGGGGCGGAGTGAACACTGAAGCTTTCTTT
NA TRBJ2-3 TRBD2 TRBV11-2 CASSTGLVAGSGTQYF TGTGCCAGCAGCACGGGACTAGTGGCGGGGTCGGGTACGCAGTATTTT
NA TRBJ2-5 NA TRBV11-2 CASTWIRTDQETQYF TGTGCCAGCACCTGGATCAGGACGGACCAAGAGACCCAGTACTTC
NA TRBJ2-5 NA TRBV7-9 CASRARTGQETQYF TGTGCCAGCAGGGCGAGGACGGGGCAAGAGACCCAGTACTTC
few TRBJ2-5 TRBD2 TRBV20-1 CSVSPGTSGARYQETQYF TGCAGTGTTAGCCCCGGGACTAGCGGGGCGAGGTACCAAGAGACCCAGTACTTC
NA TRBJ2-2 NA TRBV11-2 CASSLGWGRIGELFF TGTGCCAGCAGCTTAGGTTGGGGTAGGATCGGGGAGCTGTTTTTT
many TRBJ2-7 NA TRBV20-1 CSASRRVGVAEQYF TGCAGTGCCTCGAGGAGGGTTGGCGTTGCCGAGCAGTACTTC
NA TRBJ2-2 NA TRBV20-1 CSARVSWGGTWKLFF TGCAGTGCTAGAGTCTCATGGGGCGGTACCTGGAAGCTGTTTTTT
NA TRBJ2-3 NA TRBV11-2 CASSSESRKGLRSTDTQYF TGTGCCAGCAGCTCTGAAAGTCGTAAAGGGCTCCGAAGCACAGATACGCAGTATTTT